This T cell receptor (beta chain) was recorded in a study of blood T cell repertoires in COVID-19. Study as a whole: PBMCs, B-cell-depleted T cells, or T cells were the source of the cDNA or gDNA that made up the material.

The germline gives CDR1 SQVTM, CDR2 ANQGSEA. V was clipped by 0 bases and J by 7 bases; unmatched bases: 2. The CDR3 runs to 13 residues. Clones were sequenced by immunoSEQ multiplex PCR, and TCRdb holds only the in-frame ones, with some missing. The sample consists of tens of thousands of clones, roughly four fifths of them appearing once. V gene TRBV29-1 combines with J gene TRBJ1-5, with TRBD1 identical over 8 bases. The TCR originated in a man in his fifties or sixties with active or convalescent COVID-19. The sample comprised peripheral blood. The CDR3 nucleotides read TGCAGCGTTGAAGAGGACAGGGACCAGCCCCAGCATTTT. Protein product: CSVEEDRDQPQHF. Based on the CDR3 plus reference TRBV29-1 and TRBJ1-5, the full variable domain is SAVISQKPSRDICQRGTSLTIQCQVDSQVTMMFWYRQQPGQSLTLIATANQGSEATYESGFVIDKFPISRPNLTFSTLTVSNMSPEDSSIYLCSVEEDRDQPQHFGDGTRLSIL.